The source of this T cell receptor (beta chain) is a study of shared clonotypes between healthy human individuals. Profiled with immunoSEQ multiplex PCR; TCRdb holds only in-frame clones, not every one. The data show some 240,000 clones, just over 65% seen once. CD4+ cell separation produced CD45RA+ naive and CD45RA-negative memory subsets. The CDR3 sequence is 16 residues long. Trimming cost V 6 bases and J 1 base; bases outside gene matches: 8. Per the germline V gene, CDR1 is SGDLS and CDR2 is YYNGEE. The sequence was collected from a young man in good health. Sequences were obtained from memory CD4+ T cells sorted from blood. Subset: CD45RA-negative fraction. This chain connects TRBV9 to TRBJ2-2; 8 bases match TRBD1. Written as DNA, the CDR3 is TGTGCCAGCACAGGGGGCCAGGGCTGGAACACCGGGGAGCTGTTTTTT. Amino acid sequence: CASTGGQGWNTGELFF.